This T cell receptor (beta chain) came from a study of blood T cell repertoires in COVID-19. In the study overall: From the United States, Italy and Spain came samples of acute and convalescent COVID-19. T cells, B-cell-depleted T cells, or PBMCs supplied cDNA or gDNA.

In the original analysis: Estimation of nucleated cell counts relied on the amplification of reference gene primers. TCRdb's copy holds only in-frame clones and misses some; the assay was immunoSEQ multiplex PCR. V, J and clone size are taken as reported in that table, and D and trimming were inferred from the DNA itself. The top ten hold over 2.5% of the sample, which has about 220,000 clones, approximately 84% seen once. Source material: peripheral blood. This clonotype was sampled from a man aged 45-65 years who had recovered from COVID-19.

This chain's CDR3 is CASRGQAASEAFF. CDR3 coding DNA: TGTGCCAGCAGAGGACAGGCGGCTTCTGAAGCTTTCTTT. This chain connects TRBV12-3 or TRBV12-4 to TRBJ1-1; 7 bases match TRBD1. The junction had 7 bases not matched to a gene; V was cut back by 6 bases and J by 6 bases. This CDR3 has 13 residues.